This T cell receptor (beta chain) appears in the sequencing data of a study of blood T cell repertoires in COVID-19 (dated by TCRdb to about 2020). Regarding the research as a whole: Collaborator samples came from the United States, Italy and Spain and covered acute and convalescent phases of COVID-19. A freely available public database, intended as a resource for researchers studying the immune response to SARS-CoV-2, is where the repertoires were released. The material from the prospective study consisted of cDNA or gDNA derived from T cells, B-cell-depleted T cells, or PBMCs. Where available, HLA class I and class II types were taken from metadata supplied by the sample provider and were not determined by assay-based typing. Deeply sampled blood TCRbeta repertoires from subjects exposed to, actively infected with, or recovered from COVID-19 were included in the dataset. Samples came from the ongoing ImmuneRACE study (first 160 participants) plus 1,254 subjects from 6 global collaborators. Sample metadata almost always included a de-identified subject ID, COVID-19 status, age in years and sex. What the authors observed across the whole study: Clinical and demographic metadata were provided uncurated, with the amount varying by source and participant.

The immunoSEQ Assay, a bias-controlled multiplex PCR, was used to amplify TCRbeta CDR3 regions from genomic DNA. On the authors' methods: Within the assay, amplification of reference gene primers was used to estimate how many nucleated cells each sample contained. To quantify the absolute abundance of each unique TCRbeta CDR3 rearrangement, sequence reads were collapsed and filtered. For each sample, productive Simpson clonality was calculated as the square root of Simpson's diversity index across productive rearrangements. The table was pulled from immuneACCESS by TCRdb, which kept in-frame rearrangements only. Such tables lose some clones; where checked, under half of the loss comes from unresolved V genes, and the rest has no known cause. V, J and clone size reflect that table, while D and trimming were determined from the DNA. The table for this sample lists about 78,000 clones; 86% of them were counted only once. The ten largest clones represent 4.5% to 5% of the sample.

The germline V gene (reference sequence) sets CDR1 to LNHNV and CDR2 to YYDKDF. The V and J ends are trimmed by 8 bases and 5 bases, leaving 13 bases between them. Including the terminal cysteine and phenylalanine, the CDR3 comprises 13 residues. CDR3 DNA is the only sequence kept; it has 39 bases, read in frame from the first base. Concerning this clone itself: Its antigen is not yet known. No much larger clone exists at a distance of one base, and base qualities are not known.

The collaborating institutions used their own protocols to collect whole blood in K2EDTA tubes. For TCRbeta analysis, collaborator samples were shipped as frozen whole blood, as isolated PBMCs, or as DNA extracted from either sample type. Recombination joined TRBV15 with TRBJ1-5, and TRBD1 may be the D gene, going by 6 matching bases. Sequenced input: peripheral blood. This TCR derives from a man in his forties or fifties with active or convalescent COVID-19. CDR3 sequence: CATARGADQPQHF. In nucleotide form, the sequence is TGTGCCACCGCCCGGGGGGCGGATCAGCCCCAGCATTTT.